The 28 T cell receptor beta chains in this list originate from one sample, sequenced in a study of OX40 agonist ivuxolimab in advanced cancers. Method: immunoSEQ multiplex PCR; TCRdb's copy keeps in-frame clones and lacks some. This sample carries about 50,000 clones, 80% of them seen once, and the ten largest clones take 3.9%. This specimen consisted of CD4+ or CD8+ T cells sorted from blood, obtained in a trial of the OX40 agonist ivuxolimab. These receptors all come from an adult with an advanced solid tumor such as melanoma, head and neck, liver or kidney cancer.

The chain combines TRBV7-8 with TRBJ1-3, with 7 bases that match TRBD1. V was clipped by 7 bases and J by 0 bases; unmatched bases: 6. The CDR3 extends over 15 amino acids. CDR1 is SGHVS, CDR2 FQNEAQ, per germline. The CDR3 is CASTRQGPSGNTIYF. DNA of the CDR3: TGTGCCAGCACCCGACAGGGCCCCTCTGGAAACACCATATATTTT.

The chain links TRBV2 to TRBJ1-2, with 7 positions matching TRBD1. Germline-derived CDR1 and CDR2 are SNHLY and FYNNEI. This CDR3 is built from 12 residues. The V and J ends lost 8 bases and 2 bases, in that order; junction bases with no gene match: 2. DNA of the CDR3: TGTGCCAGCCACAGGGGAAACTATGGCTACACCTTC. Its protein product is CASHRGNYGYTF.

This clone has more than one count but fewer than ten. The gene calls are TRBV11-1 and TRBJ1-5; the D is unclear. Germline values: CDR1 SGHAT, CDR2 FQDESV (reference sequence). V was shortened by 0 bases and J by 0 bases, with 3 bases between the two germline ends. The CDR3 covers 14 residues. CDR3 coding DNA: TGTGCCAGCAGCTTAGCTGCTAGCAATCAGCCCCAGCATTTT. Translation: CASSLAASNQPQHF. Full variable domain (missing parts from reference TRBV11-1 and TRBJ1-5): EAEVAQSPRYKITEKSQAVAFWCDPISGHATLYWYRQILGQGPELLVQFQDESVVDDSQLPKDRFSAERLKGVDSTLKIQPAELGDSAMYLCASSLAASNQPQHFGDGTRLSIL.

The chain links TRBV2 to TRBJ2-1; TRBD1 matches 11 bases. J was trimmed by 7 bases and V by 9 bases; bases with no gene match: 5. The CDR3 spans 13 residues. CDR1 SNHLY and CDR2 FYNNEI come from the germline V gene. The CDR3: CASGQGALNEQFF. In DNA form, the CDR3 reads TGTGCCAGTGGACAGGGGGCTCTTAATGAGCAGTTCTTC. The full variable domain, with the rest looked up from reference TRBV2 and TRBJ2-1, is EPEVTQTPSHQVTQMGQEVILRCVPISNHLYFYWYRQILGQKVEFLVSFYNNEISEKSEIFDDQFSVERPDGSNFTLKIRSTKLEDSAMYFCASGQGALNEQFFGPGTRLTVL.

This clone was seen more than once but under ten times. The chain recombines TRBV6-1 with TRBJ1-2; TRBD1 might be the D (6 bases). The CDR3 has 16 residues. Trimming shortened V by 6 bases and J by 4 bases, and 21 bases separated the two germline ends. CDR1 MNHNS and CDR2 SASEGT come from the germline V gene. The CDR3 sequence: CASSETGHTWGYGYTF. The CDR3, as DNA: TGTGCCAGCAGCGAAACGGGACATACTTGGGGCTATGGCTACACCTTC.

This clone was recorded at least ten times. This sequence joins TRBV27 and TRBJ1-5; TRBD1 matches 8 bases. The CDR3 has 17 residues. Per germline, CDR1 MNHEY and CDR2 SMNVEV (reference sequence). V dropped 0 bases and J dropped 0; count of bases not matched to a gene: 4. In nucleotides, the CDR3 is TGTGCCAGCAGTTTATCGATCGGACAGGGTAGCAATCAGCCCCAGCATTTT. It codes for CASSLSIGQGSNQPQHF.

V usage is TRBV4-2 and J usage is TRBJ2-7, with TRBD2 identical over 13 bases. The germline V gene encodes CDR1 LGHNA and CDR2 YNFKEQ. The ends lost 3 bases at V and 3 bases at J; junction bases unmatched: 8. This CDR3 spans 17 amino acids. The CDR3 coding sequence is TGTGCCAGCAGCCACTTACTAGCGGGAGGGGGAAGCTACGAGCAGTACTTC. Translating gives CASSHLLAGGGSYEQYF.

The table lists this clone with a few counts. The chain recombines TRBV11-3 with TRBJ2-3; 11 nucleotides agree with TRBD2. Germline V CDR1 and CDR2: SGHNT, YENEEA. This CDR3 contains 16 residues. V lost 4 bases and J lost 3; bases outside the gene matches: 6. The CDR3 nucleotides read TGTGCCAGCAGCTCAATTAGCGGGAGGGCGACAGATACGCAGTATTTT. It translates to CASSSISGRATDTQYF. The entire variable domain, with the rest obtained from reference TRBV11-3 and TRBJ2-3, is as follows: EAGVVQSPRYKIIEKKQPVAFWCNPISGHNTLYWYLQNLGQGPELLIRYENEEAVDDSQLPKDRFSAERLKGVDSTLKIQPAELGDSAVYLCASSSISGRATDTQYFGPGTRLTVL.

This clone was counted a single time. The chain links TRBV6-5 to TRBJ1-2; 7 bases match TRBD1. Germline trimming cut 4 bases from V and 7 bases from J; bases unmatched to any gene: 12. The CDR3 sequence is 15 residues long. CDR1 is MNHEY, CDR2 SVGAGI, per germline. In nucleotides, the CDR3 is TGTGCCAGCAGTTCTTGGACAGGCCGGGGAGGTGGCTACACCTTC. As protein: CASSSWTGRGGGYTF.

The chain combines TRBV19 with TRBJ2-4, with TRBD1 matching 10 bases. This CDR3 spans 15 amino acids. The ends lost 5 bases at V and 3 bases at J; junction bases unmatched: 4. The germline V gene has CDR1 LNHDA and CDR2 SQIVND (reference sequence). CDR3 loop: CASSPWTGGKNIQYF. The CDR3 DNA reads TGTGCCAGTAGTCCCTGGACAGGGGGCAAAAACATTCAGTACTTC.

This chain connects TRBV5-1 to TRBJ2-1, with 12 bases aligning to TRBD2. From germline, CDR1 is SGHRS and CDR2 YFSETQ. CDR3 length: 16 residues. With V trimmed by 4 bases and J by 8 bases, 10 bases remained unmatched. The CDR3: CASSRSSGREGDEQFF. DNA for the CDR3: TGCGCCAGCAGCAGGTCTAGCGGGAGGGAAGGCGATGAGCAGTTCTTC.

The chain joins TRBV6-5 to TRBJ1-4; no clear D. V was clipped by 6 bases and J by 10 bases, with 12 bases between them. CDR3 length: 12 residues. Germline V CDR1 and CDR2: MNHEY, SVGAGI. The CDR3 spells CASSPTEGKLFF. The CDR3 DNA follows: TGTGCCAGCAGCCCCACGGAGGGAAAACTGTTTTTT.

The CDR3 nucleotides read TGTGCCAGCAGTGAAGACCCCCCGGGACTAGCGGGAGGAGATACGCAGTATTTT. Encoded protein: CASSEDPPGLAGGDTQYF. The J gene is TRBJ2-3, the V gene TRBV2; 15 bases map to TRBD2. The germline CDR1 and CDR2 sequences are SNHLY and FYNNEI. Trimming cost V 1 base and J 5 bases; bases outside gene matches: 7. The CDR3 sequence is 18 residues long. Full variable domain (missing parts from reference TRBV2 and TRBJ2-3): EPEVTQTPSHQVTQMGQEVILRCVPISNHLYFYWYRQILGQKVEFLVSFYNNEISEKSEIFDDQFSVERPDGSNFTLKIRSTKLEDSAMYFCASSEDPPGLAGGDTQYFGPGTRLTVL.

This clone showed up just once. The rearrangement uses TRBV19 and TRBJ2-1, with 7 bases fitting TRBD2. Trimming cost V 7 bases and J 7 bases; bases outside gene matches: 7. The CDR3 loop spans 13 amino acids. Germline-derived CDR1 and CDR2 are LNHDA and SQIVND (reference sequence). CDR3 in amino acids: CASTRGSGNEQFF. The CDR3 DNA reads TGTGCCAGTACCCGCGGGAGCGGGAATGAGCAGTTCTTC.

This clone was seen a few times. This chain links TRBV6-1 with TRBJ1-4; D may be TRBD1 (5 bases). Trimming stripped 0 bases from V and 8 bases from J, with 13 bases between. CDR1 is MNHNS and CDR2 is SASEGT in the germline V gene. The CDR3 consists of 15 residues. The CDR3 sequence: CASSEAGREGEKLFF. In DNA, the CDR3 is TGTGCCAGCAGTGAAGCGGGACGCGAAGGAGAAAAACTGTTTTTT.

V is TRBV14 and J is TRBJ1-2; D is possibly TRBD1 (6 bases). The CDR3 loop spans 14 amino acids. V was trimmed by 6 bases and J by 8 bases, leaving 19 bases between them. Germline CDR1 SGHDN, CDR2 FVKESK. CDR3 sequence reads: CASSRRGAVGGYTF. CDR3 coding DNA: TGTGCCAGCAGTCGCAGGGGTGCCGTCGGAGGCTACACCTTC. The whole variable domain, filled in from reference TRBV14 and TRBJ1-2, reads EAGVTQFPSHSVIEKGQTVTLRCDPISGHDNLYWYRRVMGKEIKFLLHFVKESKQDESGMPNNRFLAERTGGTYSTLKVQPAELEDSGVYFCASSRRGAVGGYTFGSGTRLTVV.

This clone was observed a few times. This chain links TRBV28 with TRBJ1-3; D call uncertain. CDR3 size: 13 residues. CDR1 and CDR2 (germline): MDHEN, SYDVKM. The V end was cut by 7 bases, the J end by 0 bases, with 7 bases between. The CDR3 DNA is TGTGCCAGCAAGAGGCCCTCTGGAAACACCATATATTTT. It yields the protein CASKRPSGNTIYF.

The chain combines TRBV18 with TRBJ1-5; a weak D match, TRBD1 (5 bases). The CDR3 loop spans 15 amino acids. CDR1 is KGHSH and CDR2 is LQKENI in the germline V gene. V lost 0 bases and J lost 4, with 10 bases in between. The CDR3 spells CASSPPGVRNQPQHF. CDR3 sequence (DNA): TGTGCCAGCTCACCACCGGGGGTCCGGAATCAGCCCCAGCATTTT.

The chain links TRBV5-1 to TRBJ2-5; TRBD2 agrees at 12 bases. This CDR3 is 16 amino acids long. The V segment lost 2 bases and the J segment 2 bases; nucleotides outside the gene matches: 4. The germline gives CDR1 SGHRS, CDR2 YFSETQ. CDR3: CASSFRLAGAQETQYF. The CDR3 DNA sequence: TGCGCCAGCAGCTTTAGACTAGCGGGGGCTCAAGAGACCCAGTACTTC.

This clone was recorded a few times. The chain uses TRBV7-2 and TRBJ2-3; TRBD2 matches 13 bases. This CDR3 is built from 16 residues. Germline V lookup: CDR1 SGHTA, CDR2 FQGNSA. Trimming cost V 4 bases and J 7 bases; bases outside gene matches: 8. CDR3: CASSSQTSGGRYTQYF. CDR3 bases: TGTGCCAGCAGCTCCCAGACTAGCGGGGGGAGGTATACGCAGTATTTT.

The CDR3 sequence: CASSLVGQNYGYTF. CDR3 in DNA: TGCGCCAGCAGCTTGGTAGGACAGAACTATGGCTACACCTTC. The J gene is TRBJ1-2, the V gene TRBV5-1; the D gene is possibly TRBD1 (6 bases). Trimming removed 0 bases from V and 2 bases from J, with 8 bases in between. The CDR3 runs to 14 residues. The germline V gene encodes CDR1 SGHRS and CDR2 YFSETQ.

In this sample, this clone turned up a few times. The rearrangement joins TRBV5-1 to TRBJ2-3; D remains unclear. Trimming took 0 bases from V and 4 from J, leaving 9 bases between them. The CDR3 runs to 14 residues. CDR1 is SGHRS and CDR2 is YFSETQ in the germline V gene. The CDR3 is CASSLVPLPDTQYF. The DNA for the CDR3 is TGCGCCAGCAGCTTGGTGCCGCTCCCAGATACGCAGTATTTT. The full variable domain, completed using reference TRBV5-1 and TRBJ2-3, is KAGVTQTPRYLIKTRGQQVTLSCSPISGHRSVSWYQQTPGQGLQFLFEYFSETQRNKGNFPGRFSGRQFSNSRSEMNVSTLELGDSALYLCASSLVPLPDTQYFGPGTRLTVL.

This chain uses TRBV11-2 with TRBJ1-2, with no clear D. Trimming pared 2 bases from V and 7 bases from J, leaving 11 bases between. This CDR3 is 13 amino acids long. From germline, CDR1 is SGHAT and CDR2 FQNNGV. The CDR3, as DNA: TGTGCCAGCAGCTTAATCGGGAGGGCTGGCTACACCTTC. It encodes CASSLIGRAGYTF.

The gene calls are TRBV19 and TRBJ1-4; D is undetermined. Trimming pared 5 bases from V and 0 bases from J, leaving 10 bases between. The CDR3 totals 15 residues. Germline-derived CDR1 and CDR2 are LNHDA and SQIVND (reference sequence). The CDR3 protein is CASSAKAATNEKLFF. In DNA form, the CDR3 reads TGTGCCAGTAGTGCTAAGGCTGCAACTAATGAAAAACTGTTTTTT.

Written as DNA, the CDR3 is TGTGCCAGCAGCCTATACGGCAGGCCCTACGAGCAGTACTTC. This codes for CASSLYGRPYEQYF. V and J are TRBV7-3 and TRBJ2-7; D unresolved. In germline, CDR1 is SGHTA, CDR2 FQGTGA. V dropped 5 bases and J dropped 2 bases, with 13 bases sitting between them. CDR3 length equals 14 residues.

The chain carries TRBV29-1 and TRBJ2-4; 8 nucleotides align to TRBD2. CDR1 and CDR2 (germline): SQVTM, ANQGSEA. The CDR3 has 15 residues. J gave up 7 bases and V 7 bases, and 15 bases lay outside the gene matches. The CDR3 protein is CSATRGVGRANIQYF. In nucleotides, the CDR3 is TGCAGCGCCACCCGGGGAGTCGGGAGGGCGAACATTCAGTACTTC.

V is TRBV9 and J is TRBJ2-1; 7 bases are shared with TRBD1. The germline V gene encodes CDR1 SGDLS and CDR2 YYNGEE. CDR3 size: 15 residues. The V and J ends lost 0 bases and 9 bases, in that order; junction bases with no gene match: 9. For the CDR3, the DNA is TGTGCCAGCAGCGTAGAACCGGGACAGAACAGTGAGCAGTTCTTC. This gives the protein CASSVEPGQNSEQFF. The variable domain in full, with the rest retrieved from reference TRBV9 and TRBJ2-1, is DSGVTQTPKHLITATGQRVTLRCSPRSGDLSVYWYQQSLDQGLQFLIQYYNGEERAKGNILERFSAQQFPDLHSELNLSSLELGDSALYFCASSVEPGQNSEQFFGPGTRLTVL.

The CDR3 protein is CASSYRVGTDYEQYF. Written as DNA, the CDR3 is TGTGCCAGCAGTTACCGGGTCGGTACCGACTACGAGCAGTACTTC. The rearrangement links TRBV6-5 to TRBJ2-7; D is ambiguous. Per the germline V gene, CDR1 is MNHEY and CDR2 is SVGAGI. This CDR3 comprises 15 residues. Trimming took off 2 bases at V and 3 bases at J, with 14 bases between the two ends.